This T cell receptor (beta chain) was retrieved from a study of early T cells in non-severe SARS-CoV-2 infection. Overall study: Sequencing of bulk RNA from unsorted whole blood was done, without chain pairing.

This clonotype has only a few counts. Its antigen remains unknown. The CDR3 is 14 residues long. Germline CDR1 SQVTM, CDR2 ANQGSEA. V lost 3 bases and J 0 bases, leaving 9 bases between the germline ends. Study-level results: Comparison of clonotypes with VDJdb favored anti-spike CD8 responses while missing private and CD4 specificities.

cDNA molecules, individually, were tagged with unique molecular identifiers. TCRdb re-analysed the 5' RACE reads in MiXCR, keeping a single row per CDR3 protein. The data show approximately 76,000 distinct CDR3 sequences, approximately 13% seen once. The chain recombines TRBV29-1 with TRBJ2-1; D is uncertain. Specimen: whole blood. This TCR derives from an adult who was a healthcare worker with PCR-confirmed SARS-CoV-2 infection or an uninfected control (not recorded which). DNA for the CDR3: TGCAGCGTTGAGTCCGGAAGCTCCTACAATGAGCAGTTCTTC. Translation: CSVESGSSYNEQFF.